This TCR beta chain was recovered during a study of T cell repertoires in ileal Crohn's disease. Method: immunoSEQ multiplex PCR; TCRdb's copy keeps in-frame clones and lacks some. The sample includes nearly 11,000 clones, approximately 77% of them seen just once. The sample's time point: neoterminal ileum biopsy at postoperative endoscopy, about 6 months after surgery. Sequenced: ileal tissue. The origin of this receptor is an adult with Crohn's disease.

CDR3 residues: CASSQTGGDNSPLHF. CDR3 nucleotide sequence: TGTGCCAGCAGTCAGACAGGGGGCGATAATTCACCCCTCCACTTT. V usage is TRBV2 and J usage is TRBJ1-6; 10 positions match TRBD1. The CDR3 covers 15 residues. V shed 5 bases, J shed 5 bases, and the junction held 3 bases outside the gene matches. The germline V gene encodes CDR1 SNHLY and CDR2 FYNNEI.